The present T cell receptor beta chain was sequenced within a study of blood T cell repertoires in COVID-19. Study as a whole: Spain, Italy and the United States supplied samples that represented acute and convalescent COVID-19. PBMCs, B-cell-depleted T cells, or T cells provided the cDNA or gDNA that made up the material.

This clone was seen a few times. In the source study's methods: Nucleated cell number was recorded as an estimate derived from reference gene primer amplification. Profiled with immunoSEQ multiplex PCR; TCRdb holds only in-frame clones, not every one. V and J calls and clone size are copied from that table; D and trimming were computed from the DNA. In the table there are about 75,000 clones, roughly 91% of which are singletons. In germline, CDR1 is SGHRS, CDR2 YFSETQ. V trimming: 0 bases; J trimming: 3 bases; junction bases outside the gene matches: 4. This CDR3 has 15 residues. The TCR originated in a human donor in a cohort sampled during active COVID-19. The chain carries TRBV5-1 and TRBJ2-7; 9 bases align to TRBD1. The source material was peripheral blood. CDR3 residues: CASSLGGTGNYEQYF. The CDR3 bases are TGCGCCAGCAGCTTGGGTGGGACAGGGAACTACGAGCAGTACTTC.